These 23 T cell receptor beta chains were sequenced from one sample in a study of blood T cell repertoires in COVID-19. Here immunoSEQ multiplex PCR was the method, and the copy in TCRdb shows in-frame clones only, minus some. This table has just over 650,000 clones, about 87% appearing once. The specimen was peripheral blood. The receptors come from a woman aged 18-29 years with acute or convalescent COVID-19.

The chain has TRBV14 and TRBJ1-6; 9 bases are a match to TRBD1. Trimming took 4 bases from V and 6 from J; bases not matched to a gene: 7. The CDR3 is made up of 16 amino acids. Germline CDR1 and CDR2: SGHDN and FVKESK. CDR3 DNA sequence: TGTGCCAGCAGCCGGGACAGGGATGTCGGTAATTCACCCCTCCACTTT. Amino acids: CASSRDRDVGNSPLHF.

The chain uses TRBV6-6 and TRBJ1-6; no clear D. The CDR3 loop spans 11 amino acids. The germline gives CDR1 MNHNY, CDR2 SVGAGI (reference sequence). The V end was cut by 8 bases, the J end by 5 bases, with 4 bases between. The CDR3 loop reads CASANNSPLHF. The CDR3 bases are TGTGCCAGCGCGAATAATTCACCCCTCCACTTT.

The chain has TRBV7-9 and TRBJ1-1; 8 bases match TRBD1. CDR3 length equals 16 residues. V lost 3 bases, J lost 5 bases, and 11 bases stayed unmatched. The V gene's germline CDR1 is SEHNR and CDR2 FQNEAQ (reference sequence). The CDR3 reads CASSFPTGVEGTEAFF. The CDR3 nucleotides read TGTGCCAGCAGCTTCCCGACAGGGGTCGAGGGAACTGAAGCTTTCTTT.

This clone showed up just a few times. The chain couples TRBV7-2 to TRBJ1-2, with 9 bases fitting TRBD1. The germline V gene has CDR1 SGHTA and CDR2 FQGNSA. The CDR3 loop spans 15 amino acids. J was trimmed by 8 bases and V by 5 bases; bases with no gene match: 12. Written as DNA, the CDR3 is TGTGCCAGCAGCCCCCGGACAGGGGAGGGTGGGGGCTACACCTTC. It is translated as CASSPRTGEGGGYTF.

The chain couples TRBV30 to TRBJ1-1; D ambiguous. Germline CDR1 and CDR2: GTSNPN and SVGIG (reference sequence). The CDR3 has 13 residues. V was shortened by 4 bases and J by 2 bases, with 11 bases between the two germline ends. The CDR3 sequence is CAWIRGFNTEAFF. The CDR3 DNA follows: TGTGCCTGGATTCGGGGTTTTAACACTGAAGCTTTCTTT. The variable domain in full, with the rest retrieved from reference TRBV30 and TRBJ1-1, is SQTIHQWPATLVQPVGSPLSLECTVEGTSNPNLYWYRQAAGRGLQLLFYSVGIGQISSEVPQNLSASRPQDRQFILSSKKLLLSDSGFYLCAWIRGFNTEAFFGQGTRLTVV.

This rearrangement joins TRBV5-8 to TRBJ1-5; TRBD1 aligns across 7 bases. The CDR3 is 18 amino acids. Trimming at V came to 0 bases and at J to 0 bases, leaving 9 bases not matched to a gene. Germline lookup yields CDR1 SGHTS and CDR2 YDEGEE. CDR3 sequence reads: CASSLDRGFTYSNQPQHF. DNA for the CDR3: TGTGCCAGCAGCTTGGACAGGGGCTTTACTTATAGCAATCAGCCCCAGCATTTT.

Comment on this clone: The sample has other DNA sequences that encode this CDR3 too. This chain's CDR3 is CSAGQGYGYTF. CDR3 bases: TGCAGTGCTGGACAGGGGTATGGCTACACCTTC. This chain joins TRBV20-1 and TRBJ1-2, with 9 bases lining up with TRBD1. J gave up 5 bases and V 5 bases, and 0 bases lay outside the gene matches. The germline gives CDR1 DFQATT, CDR2 SNEGSKA (reference sequence). The CDR3 consists of 11 residues.

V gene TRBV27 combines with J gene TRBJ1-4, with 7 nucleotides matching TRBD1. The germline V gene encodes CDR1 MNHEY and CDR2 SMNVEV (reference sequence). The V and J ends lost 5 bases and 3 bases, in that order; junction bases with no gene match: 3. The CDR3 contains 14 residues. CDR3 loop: CASSAGQSNEKLFF. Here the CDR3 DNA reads TGTGCCAGCAGTGCGGGACAGTCTAATGAAAAACTGTTTTTT.

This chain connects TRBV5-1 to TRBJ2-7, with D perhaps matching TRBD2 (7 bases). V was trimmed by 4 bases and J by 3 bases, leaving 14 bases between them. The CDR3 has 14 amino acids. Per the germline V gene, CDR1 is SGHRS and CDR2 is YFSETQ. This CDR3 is CASSAGAGSYEQYF. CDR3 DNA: TGCGCCAGCAGCGCGGGGGCAGGGAGCTACGAGCAGTACTTC.

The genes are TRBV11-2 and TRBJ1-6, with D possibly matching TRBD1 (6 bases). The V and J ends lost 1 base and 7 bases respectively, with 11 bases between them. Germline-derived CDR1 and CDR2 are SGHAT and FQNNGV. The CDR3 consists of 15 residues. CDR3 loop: CASSLVQGPNSPLHF. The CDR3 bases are TGTGCCAGCAGCTTAGTACAGGGACCAAATTCACCCCTCCACTTT.

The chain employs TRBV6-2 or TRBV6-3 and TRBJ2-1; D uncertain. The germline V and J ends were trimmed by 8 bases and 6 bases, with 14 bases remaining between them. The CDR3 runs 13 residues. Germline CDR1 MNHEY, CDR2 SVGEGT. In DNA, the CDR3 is TGTGCCAGCCGTTTGAGGTCGGGCAATGAGCAGTTCTTC. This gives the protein CASRLRSGNEQFF.

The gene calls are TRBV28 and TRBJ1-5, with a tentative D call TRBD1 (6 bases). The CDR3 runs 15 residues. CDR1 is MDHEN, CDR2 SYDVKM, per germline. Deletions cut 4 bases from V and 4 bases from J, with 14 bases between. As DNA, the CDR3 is TGTGCCAGCAGTTCCTTGGGACATCTAAATCAGCCCCAGCATTTT. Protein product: CASSSLGHLNQPQHF.

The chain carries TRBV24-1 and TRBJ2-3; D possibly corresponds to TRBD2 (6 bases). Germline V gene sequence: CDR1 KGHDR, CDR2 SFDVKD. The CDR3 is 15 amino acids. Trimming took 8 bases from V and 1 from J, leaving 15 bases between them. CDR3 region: CATTRRGERTDTQYF. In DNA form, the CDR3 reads TGTGCCACCACCAGGCGGGGAGAACGCACAGATACGCAGTATTTT.

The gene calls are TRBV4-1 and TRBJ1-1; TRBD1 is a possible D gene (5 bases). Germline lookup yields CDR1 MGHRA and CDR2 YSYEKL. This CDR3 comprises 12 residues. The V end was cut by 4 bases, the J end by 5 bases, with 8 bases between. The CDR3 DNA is TGCGCCAGCAGCCTCACAGGTACTGAAGCTTTCTTT. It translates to CASSLTGTEAFF.

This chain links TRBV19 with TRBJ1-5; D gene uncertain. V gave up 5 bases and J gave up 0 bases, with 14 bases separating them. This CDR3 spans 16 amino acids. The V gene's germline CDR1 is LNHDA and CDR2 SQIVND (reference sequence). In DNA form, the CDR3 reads TGTGCCAGTAGTGACACGCGGAGGAATAGCAATCAGCCCCAGCATTTT. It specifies CASSDTRRNSNQPQHF.

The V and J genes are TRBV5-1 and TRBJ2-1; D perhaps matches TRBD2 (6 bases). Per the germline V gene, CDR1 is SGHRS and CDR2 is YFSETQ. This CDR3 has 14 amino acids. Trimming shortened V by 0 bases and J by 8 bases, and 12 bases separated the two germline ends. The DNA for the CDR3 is TGCGCCAGCAGCTTGGGGGACTCCCGAGATGAGCAGTTCTTC. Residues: CASSLGDSRDEQFF.

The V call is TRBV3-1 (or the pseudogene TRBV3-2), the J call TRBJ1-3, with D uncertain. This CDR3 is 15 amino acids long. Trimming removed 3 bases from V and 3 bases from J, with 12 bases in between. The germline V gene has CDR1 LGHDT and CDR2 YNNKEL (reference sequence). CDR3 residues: CASSQRLAHGNTIYF. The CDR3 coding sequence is TGTGCCAGCAGCCAGAGACTTGCCCATGGAAACACCATATATTTT.

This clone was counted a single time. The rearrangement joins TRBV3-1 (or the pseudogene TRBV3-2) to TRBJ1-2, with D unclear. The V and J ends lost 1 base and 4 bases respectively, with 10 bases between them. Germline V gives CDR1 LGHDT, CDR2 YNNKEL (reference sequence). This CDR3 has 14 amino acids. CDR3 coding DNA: TGTGCCAGCAGCCAAGGAAGAGGGTTCTATGGCTACACCTTC. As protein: CASSQGRGFYGYTF.

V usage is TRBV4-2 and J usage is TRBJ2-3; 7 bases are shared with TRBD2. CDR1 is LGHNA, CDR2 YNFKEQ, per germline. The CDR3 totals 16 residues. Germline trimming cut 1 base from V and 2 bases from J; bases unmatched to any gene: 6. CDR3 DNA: TGTGCCAGCAGCCAAGGAGCGGGGCAACCCACAGATACGCAGTATTTT. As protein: CASSQGAGQPTDTQYF.

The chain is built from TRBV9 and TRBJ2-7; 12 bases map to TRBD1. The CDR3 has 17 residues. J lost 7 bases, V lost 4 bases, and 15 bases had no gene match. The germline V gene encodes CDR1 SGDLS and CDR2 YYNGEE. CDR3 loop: CASSSTLRDRGLGEQYF. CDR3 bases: TGTGCCAGCAGCTCCACCCTCCGGGACAGGGGGCTGGGGGAGCAGTACTTC.

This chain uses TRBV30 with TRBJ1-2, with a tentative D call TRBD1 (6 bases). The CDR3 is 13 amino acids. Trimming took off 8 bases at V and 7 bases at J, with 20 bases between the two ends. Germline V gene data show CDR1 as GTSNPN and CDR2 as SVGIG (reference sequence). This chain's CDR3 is CAGEQGGRGGYTF. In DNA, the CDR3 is TGTGCCGGGGAACAAGGGGGTAGGGGTGGCTACACCTTC.

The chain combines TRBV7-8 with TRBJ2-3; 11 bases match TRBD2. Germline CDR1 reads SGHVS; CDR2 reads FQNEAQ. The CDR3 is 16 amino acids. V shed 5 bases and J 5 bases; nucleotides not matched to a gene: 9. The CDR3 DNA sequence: TGTGCCAGCAGCCTTACCCCCGGGACTAGCGGAGATACGCAGTATTTT. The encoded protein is CASSLTPGTSGDTQYF.

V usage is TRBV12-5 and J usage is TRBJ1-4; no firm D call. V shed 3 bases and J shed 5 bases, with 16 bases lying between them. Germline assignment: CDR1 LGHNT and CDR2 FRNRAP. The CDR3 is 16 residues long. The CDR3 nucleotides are TGTGCTAGTGGTTTCTCCCGTGGAGGAGCAAATGAAAAACTGTTTTTT. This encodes CASGFSRGGANEKLFF.